The present T cell receptor (beta chain) was sequenced within a study of vaccination and CD4 T cells after COVID-19. About the study: Investigators drew the post-COVID samples a median roughly 98 days after diagnosis, with a range of 35 to 161.

Treatment specified: approximately nine-day PBMC culture with coronavirus spike peptide pools or control peptides (ViraFEST assay). Cultured CD4+ T-cell DNA underwent Oncomine TCR Beta short-read sequencing. Someone extracted genomic DNA from cultured CD4+ T cells. From the PCR reads, TCRdb called clonotypes with MiXCR, one entry per CDR3 protein. Among over 10,000 distinct CDR3 sequences listed, 50% were seen once. The germline CDR1 and CDR2 sequences are MDHEN and SYDVKM. Between the trimmed V and J ends, which lost 7 bases and 1 base, there was a span of 7 bases. The CDR3 has 13 residues. In regard to this clonotype: No antigen is known for it.

This chain links TRBV28 with TRBJ2-2, with a tentative D call TRBD1 (6 bases). Input material: CD4+ T cells from blood, cultured in vitro. This clonotype originated in a human donor who had recovered from COVID-19. The CDR3 reads CASIQGNTGELFF. DNA of the CDR3: TGTGCCAGCATACAGGGGAACACCGGGGAGCTGTTTTTT.